This T cell receptor beta chain came from a study of CD8+ T cells in alopecia areata. RNA extraction was followed by reverse transcription into cDNA, which acted as the sequencing template. TCRdb's copy holds only in-frame clones and misses some; the assay was immunoSEQ multiplex PCR. Among 180,000 or so clones listed, 50% to 70% were seen once. Alopecia areata patients had lesional scalp punch biopsies and peripheral blood taken from them. Study-level results: Mice gave a clearer picture of TCR sharing than patients did, possibly for HLA-related reasons. For lesional scalp, especially alopecia totalis/universalis, clonality was higher than in normal scalp.

Germline assignment: CDR1 SQVTM and CDR2 ANQGSEA. V was pared by 7 bases and J by 1 base, with 9 bases between. This CDR3 region has 12 residues. In regard to this clone: Its cognate antigen is unknown.

The material sequenced was CD4+ T cells sorted from blood, taken at week 0. The TCR was taken from a human donor with alopecia areata. The chain is built from TRBV29-1 and TRBJ2-3; D might be TRBD2 (6 bases). In DNA, the CDR3 is TGCAGCGCGTCGGGGGGCACAGATACGCAGTATTTT. It specifies CSASGGTDTQYF.